What follows are 12 T cell receptor beta chains derived from one specimen sequenced in a study of OX40 agonist ivuxolimab in advanced cancers. Produced via immunoSEQ multiplex PCR; TCRdb's table is partial and in-frame only. This table holds roughly 20,000 clones, around 86% found once. Sequencing used CD4+ or CD8+ T cells sorted from blood, obtained in a trial of the OX40 agonist ivuxolimab. The receptors derive from an adult with an advanced solid tumor such as melanoma, head and neck, liver or kidney cancer.

The chain has TRBV9 and TRBJ1-3, with 8 bases matching TRBD1. The ends lost 4 bases at V and 0 bases at J; junction bases unmatched: 12. The CDR3 covers 18 residues. Germline CDR1 SGDLS, CDR2 YYNGEE. The CDR3 nucleotides are TGTGCCAGCAGCATGCGACTTACAGGGGGTGGCTCTGGAAACACCATATATTTT. Amino acid sequence: CASSMRLTGGGSGNTIYF.

The chain joins TRBV6-1 to TRBJ2-6, with D unresolved. Per the germline V gene, CDR1 is MNHNS and CDR2 is SASEGT. V dropped 4 bases and J dropped 0 bases, with 13 bases sitting between them. The CDR3 has 17 residues. CDR3 nucleotide sequence: TGTGCCAGCAGTGCCCAGACATCGCTCTCTGGGGCCAACGTCCTGACTTTC. Translation gives CASSAQTSLSGANVLTF.

This clone appeared a single time. Here the CDR3 DNA reads TGTGCCAGTAGTGAGGCAGGGGGACAGAAGACCCAGTACTTC. This translates into CASSEAGGQKTQYF. The chain carries TRBV19 and TRBJ2-5, with TRBD1 identical over 7 bases. CDR1 and CDR2 (germline): LNHDA, SQIVND (reference sequence). The length of the CDR3 is 14 residues. Germline trimming cut 5 bases from V and 6 bases from J; bases unmatched to any gene: 9.

This clone was counted a single time. The chain is built from TRBV2 and TRBJ2-5, with a weak D call TRBD1 (6 bases). The V gene lost 8 bases and the J gene lost 2 bases, with 12 bases spanning the gap. Germline V CDR1 and CDR2: SNHLY, FYNNEI. The CDR3 has 13 residues. As DNA, the CDR3 is TGTGCCAGCGGGGTGGGACAACAAGAGACCCAGTACTTC. Residues: CASGVGQQETQYF.

The V gene is TRBV18, the J gene TRBJ2-2; D remains ambiguous. Germline CDR1 reads KGHSH; CDR2 reads LQKENI. The CDR3 is made up of 12 amino acids. Trimming stripped 6 bases from V and 8 bases from J, with 10 bases between. DNA for the CDR3: TGTGCCAGCTCTCTACGTCTTGGGGAGCTGTTTTTT. This codes for CASSLRLGELFF.

This clone was picked up one time. The chain recombines TRBV10-2 with TRBJ1-1; D gene ambiguous. The V gene lost 8 bases and the J gene lost 8 bases, with 15 bases spanning the gap. The CDR3 consists of 12 residues. Germline assignment: CDR1 WSHSY and CDR2 SAAADI. The CDR3 sequence: CASCPTGLEAFF. CDR3 bases: TGCGCCAGCTGCCCCACCGGGCTCGAAGCTTTCTTT.

V and J are TRBV5-1 and TRBJ1-1; TRBD1 matches 8 bases. J gave up 0 bases and V 4 bases, and 8 bases lay outside the gene matches. CDR3 length: 16 residues. Looked up from germline, CDR1 is SGHRS and CDR2 is YFSETQ. DNA of the CDR3: TGCGCCAGCAGCGGGGACAGGCGAGACGTGAACACTGAAGCTTTCTTT. Translating gives CASSGDRRDVNTEAFF.

The chain joins TRBV2 to TRBJ1-6; D remains unclear. This CDR3 contains 14 residues. In germline, CDR1 is SNHLY, CDR2 FYNNEI. V was pared by 3 bases and J by 3 bases, with 6 bases between. In DNA, the CDR3 is TGTGCCAGCAGTGAGAACAGCTATAATTCACCCCTCCACTTT. This sequence encodes CASSENSYNSPLHF.

This clone was observed a single time. The CDR3 region has the DNA TGTGCCAGCAGCGTAGCTCCCGGGAGTCGGTCCTACGAGCAGTACTTC. This translates into CASSVAPGSRSYEQYF. J is TRBJ2-7 and V is TRBV9, with a tentative D call TRBD2 (6 bases). Germline CDR1 reads SGDLS; CDR2 reads YYNGEE. V lost 0 bases and J lost 1, with 14 bases in between. CDR3 length equals 16 residues.

The V call is TRBV5-8, the J call TRBJ2-1; 8 bases agree with TRBD2. Germline V gene data show CDR1 as SGHTS and CDR2 as YDEGEE. J gave up 2 bases and V 2 bases, and 9 bases lay outside the gene matches. This CDR3 contains 17 residues. The CDR3 sequence is CASSFGGTSGPYNEQFF. The CDR3, as DNA: TGTGCCAGCAGCTTCGGGGGTACTAGCGGCCCCTACAATGAGCAGTTCTTC.

This rearrangement joins TRBV5-1 to TRBJ2-2, with 8 positions matching TRBD1. Germline trimming cut 3 bases from V and 5 bases from J; bases unmatched to any gene: 3. CDR3 length equals 14 residues. Germline V lookup: CDR1 SGHRS, CDR2 YFSETQ. CDR3 nucleotide sequence: TGCGCCAGCAGCTCAGGGGGCTCGACCGGGGAGCTGTTTTTT. It encodes CASSSGGSTGELFF.

This sequence joins TRBV7-7 and TRBJ1-1; D is uncertain. The CDR3 sequence is 11 residues long. The germline V gene has CDR1 SSHAT and CDR2 FNYEAQ (reference sequence). The CDR3 nucleotides read TGTGCTACCACACTAGCCGCTGAAGCTTTCTTT. It codes for CATTLAAEAFF.